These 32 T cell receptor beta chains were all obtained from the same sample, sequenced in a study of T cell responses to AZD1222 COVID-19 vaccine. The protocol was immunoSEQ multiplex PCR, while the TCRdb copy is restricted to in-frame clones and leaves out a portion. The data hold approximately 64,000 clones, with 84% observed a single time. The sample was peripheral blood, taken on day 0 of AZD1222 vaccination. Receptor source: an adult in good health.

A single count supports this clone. CDR3 residues: CASSETGGVTEAFF. The CDR3 DNA reads as TGCGCCAGCAGTGAGACAGGGGGCGTCACTGAAGCTTTCTTT. This chain joins TRBV10-1 and TRBJ1-1; 9 nucleotides match TRBD1. This CDR3 spans 14 amino acids. The V gene end was trimmed by 2 bases and the J gene end by 4 bases; junction bases not matched to a gene: 2. Per germline, CDR1 WNHNN and CDR2 SYGVQD (reference sequence).

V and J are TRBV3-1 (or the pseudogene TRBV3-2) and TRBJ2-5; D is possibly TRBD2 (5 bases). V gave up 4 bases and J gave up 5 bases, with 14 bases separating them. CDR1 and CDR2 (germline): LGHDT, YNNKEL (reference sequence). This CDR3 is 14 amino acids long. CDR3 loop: CASSPRRGSETQYF. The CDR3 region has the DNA TGTGCCAGCAGCCCACGTCGAGGGTCGGAGACCCAGTACTTC.

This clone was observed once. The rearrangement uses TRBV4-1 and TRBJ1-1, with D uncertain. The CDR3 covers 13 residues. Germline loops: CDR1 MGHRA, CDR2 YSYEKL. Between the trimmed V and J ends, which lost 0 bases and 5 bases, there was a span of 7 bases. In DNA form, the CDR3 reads TGCGCCAGCAGCCAAGAAGGTGGAACTGAAGCTTTCTTT. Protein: CASSQEGGTEAFF.

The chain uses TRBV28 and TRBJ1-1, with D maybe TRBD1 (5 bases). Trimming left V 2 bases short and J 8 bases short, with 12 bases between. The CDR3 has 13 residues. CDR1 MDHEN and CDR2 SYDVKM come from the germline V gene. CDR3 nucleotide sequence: TGTGCCAGCAGTTTAGTGGGGGTGGCCGAAGCTTTCTTT. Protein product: CASSLVGVAEAFF.

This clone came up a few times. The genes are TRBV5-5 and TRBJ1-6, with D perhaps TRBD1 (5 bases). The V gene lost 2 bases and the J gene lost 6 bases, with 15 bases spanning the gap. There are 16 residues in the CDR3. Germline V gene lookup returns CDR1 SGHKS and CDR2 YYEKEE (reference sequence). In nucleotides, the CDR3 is TGTGCCAGCAGCTTATTTTTCGACAGTCCTAATTCACCCCTCCACTTT. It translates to CASSLFFDSPNSPLHF.

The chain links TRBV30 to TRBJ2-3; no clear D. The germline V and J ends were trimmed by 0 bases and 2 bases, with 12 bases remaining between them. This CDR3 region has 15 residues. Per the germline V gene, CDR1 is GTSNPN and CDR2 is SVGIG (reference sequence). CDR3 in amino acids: CAWSVRPDHTDTQYF. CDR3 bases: TGTGCCTGGAGTGTACGGCCCGACCACACAGATACGCAGTATTTT.

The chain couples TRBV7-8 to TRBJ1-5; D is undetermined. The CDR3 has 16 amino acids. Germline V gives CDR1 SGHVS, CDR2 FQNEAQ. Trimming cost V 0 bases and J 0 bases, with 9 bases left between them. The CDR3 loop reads CASSLAQKNSNQPQHF. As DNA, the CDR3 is TGTGCCAGCAGCTTAGCGCAGAAGAATAGCAATCAGCCCCAGCATTTT.

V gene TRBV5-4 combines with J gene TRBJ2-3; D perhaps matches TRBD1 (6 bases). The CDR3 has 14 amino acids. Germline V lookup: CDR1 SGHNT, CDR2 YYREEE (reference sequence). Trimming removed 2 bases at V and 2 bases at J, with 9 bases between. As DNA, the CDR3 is TGTGCCAGCAGCTTCGGACAGTTCACAGATACGCAGTATTTT. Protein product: CASSFGQFTDTQYF.

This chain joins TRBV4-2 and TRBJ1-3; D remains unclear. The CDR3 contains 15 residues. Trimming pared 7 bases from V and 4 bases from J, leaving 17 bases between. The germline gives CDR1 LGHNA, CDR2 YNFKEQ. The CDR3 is CASTMARRVGNTIYF. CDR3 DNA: TGTGCCAGCACCATGGCAAGGAGGGTGGGAAACACCATATATTTT.

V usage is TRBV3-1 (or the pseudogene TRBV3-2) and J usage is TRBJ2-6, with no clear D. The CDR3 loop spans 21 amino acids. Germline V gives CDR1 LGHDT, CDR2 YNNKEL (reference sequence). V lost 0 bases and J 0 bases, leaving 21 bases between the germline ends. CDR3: CASSQESQRAAFVSGANVLTF. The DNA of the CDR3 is TGTGCCAGCAGCCAAGAGTCTCAGAGAGCAGCCTTTGTCTCTGGGGCCAACGTCCTGACTTTC.

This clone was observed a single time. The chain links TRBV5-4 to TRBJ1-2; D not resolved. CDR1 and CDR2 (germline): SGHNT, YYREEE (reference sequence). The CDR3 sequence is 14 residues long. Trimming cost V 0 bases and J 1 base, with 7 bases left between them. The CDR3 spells CASSLAGHNYGYTF. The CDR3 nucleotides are TGTGCCAGCAGCTTGGCCGGCCATAACTATGGCTACACCTTC. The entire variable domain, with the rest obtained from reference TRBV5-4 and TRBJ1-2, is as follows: ETGVTQSPTHLIKTRGQQVTLRCSSQSGHNTVSWYQQALGQGPQFIFQYYREEENGRGNFPPRFSGLQFPNYSSELNVNALELDDSALYLCASSLAGHNYGYTFGSGTRLTVV.

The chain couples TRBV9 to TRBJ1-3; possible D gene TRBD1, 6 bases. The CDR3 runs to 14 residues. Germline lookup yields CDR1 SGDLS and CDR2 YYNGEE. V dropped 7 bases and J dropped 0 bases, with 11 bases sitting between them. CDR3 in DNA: TGTGCCAGCCAGGGGCAACTCTCTGGAAACACCATATATTTT. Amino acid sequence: CASQGQLSGNTIYF. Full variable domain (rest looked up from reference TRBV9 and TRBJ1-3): DSGVTQTPKHLITATGQRVTLRCSPRSGDLSVYWYQQSLDQGLQFLIQYYNGEERAKGNILERFSAQQFPDLHSELNLSSLELGDSALYFCASQGQLSGNTIYFGEGSWLTVV.

CDR3 amino acids: CASSQVESSYNEQFF. The CDR3 nucleotides read TGTGCCAGCAGCCAAGTCGAGAGCTCCTACAATGAGCAGTTCTTC. The V and J genes are TRBV3-1 (or the pseudogene TRBV3-2) and TRBJ2-1; D is undetermined. The germline V gene has CDR1 LGHDT and CDR2 YNNKEL (reference sequence). V lost 1 base and J 0 bases, leaving 7 bases between the germline ends. This CDR3 is 15 amino acids long.

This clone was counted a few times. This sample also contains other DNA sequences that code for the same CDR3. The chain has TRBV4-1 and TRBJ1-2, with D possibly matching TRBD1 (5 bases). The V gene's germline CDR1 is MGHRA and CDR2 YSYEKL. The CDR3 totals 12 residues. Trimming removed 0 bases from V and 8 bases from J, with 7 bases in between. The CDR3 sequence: CASSQEWGGYTF. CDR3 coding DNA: TGCGCCAGCAGCCAAGAATGGGGGGGCTACACCTTC.

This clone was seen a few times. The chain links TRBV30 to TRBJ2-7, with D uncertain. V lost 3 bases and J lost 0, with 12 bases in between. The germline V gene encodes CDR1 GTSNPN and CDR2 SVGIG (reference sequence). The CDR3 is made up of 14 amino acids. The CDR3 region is CAWSSKGSSYEQYF. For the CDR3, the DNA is TGTGCCTGGAGCTCCAAGGGTAGCTCCTACGAGCAGTACTTC. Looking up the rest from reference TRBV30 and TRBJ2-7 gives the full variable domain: SQTIHQWPATLVQPVGSPLSLECTVEGTSNPNLYWYRQAAGRGLQLLFYSVGIGQISSEVPQNLSASRPQDRQFILSSKKLLLSDSGFYLCAWSSKGSSYEQYFGPGTRLTVT.

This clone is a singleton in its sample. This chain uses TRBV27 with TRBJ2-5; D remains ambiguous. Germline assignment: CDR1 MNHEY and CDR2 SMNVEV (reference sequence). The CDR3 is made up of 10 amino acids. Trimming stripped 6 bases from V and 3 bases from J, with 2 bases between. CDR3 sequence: CASSEETQYF. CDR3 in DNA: TGTGCCAGCAGCGAAGAGACCCAGTACTTC.

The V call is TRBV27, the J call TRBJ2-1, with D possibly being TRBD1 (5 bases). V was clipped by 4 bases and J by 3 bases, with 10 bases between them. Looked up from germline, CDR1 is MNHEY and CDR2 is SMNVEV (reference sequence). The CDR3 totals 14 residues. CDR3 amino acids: CASSSARVYNEQFF. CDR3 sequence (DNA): TGTGCCAGCAGTTCCGCCAGGGTCTACAATGAGCAGTTCTTC.

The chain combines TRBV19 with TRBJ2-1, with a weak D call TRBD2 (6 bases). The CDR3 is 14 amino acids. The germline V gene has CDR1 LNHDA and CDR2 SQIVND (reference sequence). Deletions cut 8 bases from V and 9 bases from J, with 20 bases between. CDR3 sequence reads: CASLRAAGYGEQFF. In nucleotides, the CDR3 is TGTGCCAGTCTCCGAGCGGCGGGGTATGGTGAGCAGTTCTTC.

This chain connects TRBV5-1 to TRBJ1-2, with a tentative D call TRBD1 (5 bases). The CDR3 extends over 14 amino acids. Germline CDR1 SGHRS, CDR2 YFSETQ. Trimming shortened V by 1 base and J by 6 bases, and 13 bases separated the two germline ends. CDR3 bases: TGCGCCAGCAGCTTGCTCAGGGATACAAATGGCTACACCTTC. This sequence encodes CASSLLRDTNGYTF.

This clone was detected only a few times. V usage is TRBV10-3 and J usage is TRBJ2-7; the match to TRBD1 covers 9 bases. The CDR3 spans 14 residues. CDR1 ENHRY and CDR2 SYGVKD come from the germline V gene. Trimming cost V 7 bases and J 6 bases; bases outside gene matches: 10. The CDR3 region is CAIKSGTGRSEQYF. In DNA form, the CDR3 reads TGTGCCATCAAATCCGGGACAGGGAGGAGCGAGCAGTACTTC.

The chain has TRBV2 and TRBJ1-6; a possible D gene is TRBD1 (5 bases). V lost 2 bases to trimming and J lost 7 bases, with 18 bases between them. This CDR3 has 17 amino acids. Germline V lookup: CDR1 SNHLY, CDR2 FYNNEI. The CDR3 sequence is CASSESAGGDLNSPLHF. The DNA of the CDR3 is TGTGCCAGCAGTGAATCCGCGGGAGGGGACTTAAATTCACCCCTCCACTTT.

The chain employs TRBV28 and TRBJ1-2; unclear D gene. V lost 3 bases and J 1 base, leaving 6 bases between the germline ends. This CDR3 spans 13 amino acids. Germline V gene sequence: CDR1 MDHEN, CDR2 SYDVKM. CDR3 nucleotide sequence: TGTGCCAGCAGTTTTCGGAGTAACTATGGCTACACCTTC. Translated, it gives CASSFRSNYGYTF.

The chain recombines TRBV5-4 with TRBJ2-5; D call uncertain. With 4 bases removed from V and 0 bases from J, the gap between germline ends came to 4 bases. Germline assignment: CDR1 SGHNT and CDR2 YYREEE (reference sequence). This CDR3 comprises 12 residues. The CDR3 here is CASSGYQETQYF. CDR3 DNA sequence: TGTGCCAGCAGCGGGTACCAAGAGACCCAGTACTTC.

CDR3 sequence: CASRAGRGNYGYTF. In DNA form, the CDR3 reads TGTGCCAGCAGGGCGGGGCGGGGGAACTATGGCTACACCTTC. This chain connects TRBV7-9 to TRBJ1-2; a weak D match, TRBD1 (5 bases). V lost 6 bases to trimming and J lost 2 bases, with 13 bases between them. CDR1 and CDR2 from the germline V gene are SEHNR and FQNEAQ (reference sequence). The CDR3 consists of 14 residues.

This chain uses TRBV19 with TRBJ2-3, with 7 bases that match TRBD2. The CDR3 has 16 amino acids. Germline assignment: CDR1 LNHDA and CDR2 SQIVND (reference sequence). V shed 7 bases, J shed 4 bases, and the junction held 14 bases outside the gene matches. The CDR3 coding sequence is TGTGCCAGTAAAGGATTGACTAGCTCCCCCGCAGATACGCAGTATTTT. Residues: CASKGLTSSPADTQYF. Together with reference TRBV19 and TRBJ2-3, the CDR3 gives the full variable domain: DGGITQSPKYLFRKEGQNVTLSCEQNLNHDAMYWYRQDPGQGLRLIYYSQIVNDFQKGDIAEGYSVSREKKESFPLTVTSAQKNPTAFYLCASKGLTSSPADTQYFGPGTRLTVL.

The CDR3 reads CASSIGGTGGWDEQYF. Written as DNA, the CDR3 is TGTGCCAGTAGTATAGGCGGGACAGGGGGCTGGGACGAGCAGTACTTC. The chain is built from TRBV19 and TRBJ2-7, with 12 positions matching TRBD1. J gave up 5 bases and V 1 base, and 6 bases lay outside the gene matches. The CDR3 extends over 16 amino acids. Germline lookup yields CDR1 LNHDA and CDR2 SQIVND (reference sequence).

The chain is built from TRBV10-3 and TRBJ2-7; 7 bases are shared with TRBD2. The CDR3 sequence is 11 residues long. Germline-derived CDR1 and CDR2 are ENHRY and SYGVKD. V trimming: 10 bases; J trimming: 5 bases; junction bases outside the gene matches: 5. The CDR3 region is CATIRGDEQYF. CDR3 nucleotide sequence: TGTGCCACCATTCGGGGGGACGAGCAGTACTTC.

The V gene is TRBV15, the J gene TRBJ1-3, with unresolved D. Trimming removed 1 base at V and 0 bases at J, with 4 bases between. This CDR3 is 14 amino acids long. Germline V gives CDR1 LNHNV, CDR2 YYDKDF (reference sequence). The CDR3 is CATSRAGSGNTIYF. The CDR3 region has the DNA TGTGCCACCAGCAGAGCGGGCTCTGGAAACACCATATATTTT.

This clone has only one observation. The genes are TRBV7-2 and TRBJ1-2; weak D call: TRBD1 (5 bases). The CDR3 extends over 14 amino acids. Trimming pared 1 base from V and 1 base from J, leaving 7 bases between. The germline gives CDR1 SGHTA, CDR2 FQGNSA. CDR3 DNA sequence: TGTGCCAGCAGCTTAGGGGGGGTTAACTATGGCTACACCTTC. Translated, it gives CASSLGGVNYGYTF.

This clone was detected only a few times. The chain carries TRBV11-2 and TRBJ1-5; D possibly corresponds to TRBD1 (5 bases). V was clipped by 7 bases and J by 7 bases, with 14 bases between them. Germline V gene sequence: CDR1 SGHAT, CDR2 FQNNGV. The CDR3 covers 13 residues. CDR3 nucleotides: TGTGCCAGCACCAAACAGGCGGGACAGCCCCAGCATTTT. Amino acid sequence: CASTKQAGQPQHF.

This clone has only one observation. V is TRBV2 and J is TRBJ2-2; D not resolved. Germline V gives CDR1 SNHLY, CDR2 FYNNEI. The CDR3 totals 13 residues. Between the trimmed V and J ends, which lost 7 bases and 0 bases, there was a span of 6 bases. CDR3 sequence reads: CASNNTNTGELFF. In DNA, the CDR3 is TGTGCCAGCAATAACACGAACACCGGGGAGCTGTTTTTT.

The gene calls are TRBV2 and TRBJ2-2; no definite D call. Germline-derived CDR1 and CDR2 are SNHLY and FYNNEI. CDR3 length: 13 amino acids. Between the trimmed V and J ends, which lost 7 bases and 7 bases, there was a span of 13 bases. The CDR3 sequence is CASTQETGGELFF. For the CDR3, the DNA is TGTGCCAGCACCCAGGAGACCGGCGGGGAGCTGTTTTTT.